This TCR beta chain appears in the sequencing data of a study of cytomegalovirus exposure and HLA in healthy donors. Study-level findings and limits: The study found most TCR sequences rare, yet found some public TCRs in many donors.

Primers included in the PCR were 60 Vbeta and 13 Jbeta primers. Sequencing used immunoSEQ multiplex PCR; TCRdb keeps in-frame clones, though not all of them. The repertoire includes 150,000 to 200,000 clones, 75% to 85% of them detected once, and about 2.2% sits in the top ten. The CDR3 sequence is 13 residues long. Germline V gene data show CDR1 as SGHTA and CDR2 as FQGNSA. V gave up 10 bases and J gave up 2 bases, with 15 bases separating them. For this clone: Its antigen is still unknown.

The sequence was obtained from a woman in her twenties or thirties in good health and CMV-seronegative. The sample taken for sequencing was PBMCs. This sequence joins TRBV7-2 and TRBJ2-7; D is perhaps TRBD2 (6 bases). CDR3: CATAFSGTYEQYF. The CDR3 bases are TGTGCCACGGCATTTAGCGGCACCTACGAGCAGTACTTC.